Following are 15 T cell receptor beta chains from one sample sequenced in a study of T cells in Graves' hyperthyroidism and ophthalmopathy. RNA transcripts provided the source from which TCR beta CDR3 regions were amplified. In the first-round RT-PCR of the TCR CDR3, the HTBI primer set was used. TCRdb analysed the multiplex PCR reads with MiXCR anew, one entry per CDR3 protein. The sample holds around 350,000 distinct CDR3 sequences, less than 15% seen once. Material for sequencing was blood. The receptors come from a woman between 18 and 29 years old with Graves' hyperthyroidism.

This clonotype was recorded many times. The rearrangement uses TRBV27 and TRBJ2-7; D gene unclear. Germline assignment: CDR1 MNHEY and CDR2 SMNVEV (reference sequence). Trimming shortened V by 5 bases and J by 4 bases, and 12 bases separated the two germline ends. The CDR3 is 13 residues long. The CDR3 reads CASSISEPYEQYF. In DNA form, the CDR3 reads TGTGCCAGCAGTATTTCCGAACCTTACGAGCAGTACTTC.

This clonotype was counted many times. The V call is TRBV20-1, the J call TRBJ2-7, with D unresolved. Deletions cut 3 bases from V and 4 bases from J, with 16 bases between. Germline loops: CDR1 DFQATT, CDR2 SNEGSKA (reference sequence). This CDR3 has 14 residues. The CDR3 DNA is TGCAGTGCTAGTGGGCCCCTACGTCTTTACGAGCAGTACTTC. Its translation: CSASGPLRLYEQYF.

The table lists this clonotype with many counts. V and J are TRBV5-1 and TRBJ1-1; the D is unclear. Germline values: CDR1 SGHRS, CDR2 YFSETQ. The CDR3 length is 14 residues. Trimming cost V 2 bases and J 1 base, with 9 bases left between them. The CDR3 DNA sequence: TGCGCCAGCAGCTTCGGACCGTCGAACACTGAAGCTTTCTTT. Translating gives CASSFGPSNTEAFF.

This clonotype turned up a few times. This chain connects TRBV11-1 to TRBJ1-2, with a possible D match to TRBD1 (5 bases). This CDR3 has 15 residues. Germline values: CDR1 SGHAT, CDR2 FQDESV (reference sequence). V was trimmed by 7 bases and J by 0 bases, leaving 15 bases between them. As DNA, the CDR3 is TGTGCCAGCACCTCGTTGACAGTCACTAACTATGGCTACACCTTC. This gives the protein CASTSLTVTNYGYTF.

In this sample, this clonotype turned up many times. The chain combines TRBV2 with TRBJ1-5; tentative D call: TRBD1 (5 bases). The CDR3 sequence is 13 residues long. Per the germline V gene, CDR1 is SNHLY and CDR2 is FYNNEI. Trimming shortened V by 11 bases and J by 6 bases, and 17 bases separated the two germline ends. This CDR3 is CACVGPGPQPQHF. The CDR3 DNA follows: TGTGCCTGCGTGGGGCCGGGCCCTCAGCCCCAGCATTTT.

This clonotype has a count of ten or more. The V and J genes are TRBV28 and TRBJ2-6; TRBD1 aligns across 9 bases. CDR1 and CDR2 from the germline V gene are MDHEN and SYDVKM. The ends lost 6 bases at V and 0 bases at J; junction bases unmatched: 6. The CDR3 is 17 residues long. As DNA, the CDR3 is TGTGCCAGCAGGACCGGGACAGGGCACTCTGGGGCCAACGTCCTGACTTTC. Amino acids: CASRTGTGHSGANVLTF.

This clonotype came up many times. CDR3 nucleotides: TGTGCCAGCAGCTCAAGCGGGCTGTTGAACATTCAGTACTTC. Translating it yields CASSSSGLLNIQYF. The V call is TRBV6-2 or TRBV6-3, the J call TRBJ2-4; possibly TRBD2 for D (6 bases). V was trimmed by 6 bases and J by 7 bases, leaving 16 bases between them. The CDR3 is 14 amino acids. Germline CDR1 reads MNHEY; CDR2 reads SVGEGT.

This clonotype was recorded at least ten times. The rearrangement uses TRBV9 and TRBJ2-7; D is perhaps TRBD2 (6 bases). This CDR3 has 14 residues. Trimming took 4 bases from V and 3 from J, leaving 14 bases between them. Germline CDR1 SGDLS, CDR2 YYNGEE. The CDR3 DNA is TGTGCCAGCAGCAGGCCGGGAGAGGGCTACGAGCAGTACTTC. Translation: CASSRPGEGYEQYF.

This clonotype was picked up many times. The gene calls are TRBV3-1 and TRBJ2-3, with D possibly TRBD2 on 6 matching bases. The V and J ends lost 4 bases and 6 bases respectively, with 14 bases between them. CDR1 and CDR2 from the germline V gene are LGHDT and YNNKEL (reference sequence). The CDR3 totals 14 residues. CDR3 amino acids: CASSPAGPGDTQYF. As DNA, the CDR3 is TGTGCCAGCAGCCCGGCGGGGCCGGGGGATACGCAGTATTTT.

This clonotype came up a few times. This chain connects TRBV30 to TRBJ1-5; 10 bases match TRBD1. V dropped 4 bases and J dropped 3; count of bases not matched to a gene: 15. Germline V CDR1 and CDR2: GTSNPN, SVGIG (reference sequence). This CDR3 spans 18 amino acids. CDR3 residues: CAWTDRFGTGVTNQPQHF. CDR3 in DNA: TGTGCCTGGACCGATCGATTCGGGACAGGGGTTACCAATCAGCCCCAGCATTTT.

This clonotype came up many times. V is TRBV24-1 and J is TRBJ2-1; D is unclear. V was clipped by 0 bases and J by 7 bases, with 9 bases between them. The CDR3 consists of 14 residues. Per germline, CDR1 KGHDR and CDR2 SFDVKD. The CDR3: CATSDLPLSNEQFF. The CDR3 DNA follows: TGTGCCACCAGTGATTTGCCACTGTCGAATGAGCAGTTCTTC.

This clonotype occurred a few times. This may arise from a read error, as a much more abundant clone is one base away. The chain links TRBV12-3 or TRBV12-4 to TRBJ1-5; D ambiguous. The CDR3 runs 12 residues. The CDR3 spells CAGRQAGQPQHF. The DNA of the CDR3 is TGTGCCGGCAGGCAGGCGGGGCAGCCCCAGCATTTT.

The J gene is TRBJ2-1, the V gene TRBV6-1; 10 bases are a match to TRBD2. Germline V gives CDR1 MNHNS, CDR2 SASEGT. Unmatched junction bases numbered 11, after V lost 2 bases and J lost 1 base. CDR3 length: 19 amino acids. The CDR3, as DNA: TGTGCCAGCAGTGAATCGGGGCTAGCGGGGGATAGGTCCTACAATGAGCAGTTCTTC. It specifies CASSESGLAGDRSYNEQFF.

This clonotype occurred many times. The V gene is TRBV29-1, the J gene TRBJ1-2, with D perhaps matching TRBD1 (6 bases). The V end was cut by 4 bases, the J end by 4 bases, with 10 bases between. The germline V gene encodes CDR1 SQVTM and CDR2 ANQGSEA. The CDR3 is 12 residues long. CDR3 loop: CSVGGTSYGYTF. The DNA of the CDR3 is TGCAGCGTTGGAGGGACAAGCTATGGCTACACCTTC.

The table lists this clonotype with many counts. The chain recombines TRBV28 with TRBJ2-1, with TRBD1 identical over 8 bases. The CDR3 loop spans 15 amino acids. Germline trimming cut 5 bases from V and 5 bases from J; bases unmatched to any gene: 8. Germline CDR1 and CDR2: MDHEN and SYDVKM. CDR3 region: CASSPRQGNHNEQFF. The CDR3 DNA sequence: TGTGCCAGCAGTCCCCGACAGGGGAACCACAATGAGCAGTTCTTC.